This T cell receptor (beta chain) was retrieved from a study of T cell responses to AZD1222 COVID-19 vaccine. Overall study findings and caveats: An increase in Spike-specific TCR breadth and depth was observed after two AZD1222 doses. White British donors predominated, females outnumbered males, and clonal diversity was possibly underestimated. Vaccine-related CD4 TCRs covered spike, predominating at 160-218 and 743-854.

For this clone: The antigen is undetermined.

Profiling relied on immunoSEQ multiplex PCR, and the TCRdb table lists in-frame clones only, not all of them. The data show roughly 150,000 clones, about 91% seen once. Germline lookup yields CDR1 SGHRS and CDR2 YFSETQ. The CDR3 contains 17 residues. V was trimmed by 1 base and J by 8 bases, leaving 24 bases between them. The chain carries TRBV5-1 and TRBJ1-2, with D unclear. The sample in question was peripheral blood, obtained on day 0 of AZD1222 vaccination. The receptor comes from an adult in good health. The CDR3 DNA is TGCGCCAGCAGCTTGAGTAGTACAGCGGGGTACTCCTCCGGCTACACCTTC. It codes for CASSLSSTAGYSSGYTF.